This TCR beta chain stems from a study of T-cell reconstitution after alpha-beta-depleted transplantation in children. Study-level points and caveats: Some patients showed high day-60 TCRbeta diversity, which derived from surviving recipient T cells and thymic progenitors.

Preparation of the TCRbeta library involved a method that used unique molecular identifiers. Via MiXCR, TCRdb re-called the PCR reads, giving one row per CDR3 protein. The repertoire has over 400,000 distinct CDR3 sequences, approximately 41% of them found once; the top ten carry under 35%. Trimming removed 6 bases from V and 6 bases from J, with 24 bases in between. This CDR3 has 17 amino acids. Germline V gives CDR1 MNHEY, CDR2 SVGEGT. A few counts support this clonotype. Its antigen is unidentified. The specimen was PBMCs, collected before TCRalphabeta/CD19-depleted stem cell transplant. The TCR originated in a girl aged 2-10 years with aplastic anemia, due to receive a stem cell transplant. The chain recombines TRBV6-2 or TRBV6-3 with TRBJ2-1; tentative D call: TRBD2 (7 bases). The CDR3 is CASRPHLRGLRTNEQFF. Here the CDR3 DNA reads TGTGCCAGCAGACCCCACCTGCGGGGGCTCCGAACCAATGAGCAGTTCTTC.